This TCR beta chain was identified during a study of T cells in Graves' hyperthyroidism and ophthalmopathy. Using RNA transcripts as the source, TCR beta CDR3 regions were amplified. First-round RT-PCR with HTBI primers amplified the TCR CDR3 region. TCRdb re-derived calls from the multiplex PCR reads in MiXCR, one entry per CDR3 protein. Seen here are fewer than 250,000 distinct CDR3 sequences, roughly 17% observed once, and the top ten hold roughly 50%. There are many counts of this clonotype. Uncontrolled infection, other autoimmune disease, pregnancy or lactation disqualified patients from enrolment. The V end lost 5 bases, the J end lost 0 bases, and 4 bases lay between the germline ends. The CDR3 has 13 amino acids. Per germline, CDR1 KGHDR and CDR2 SFDVKD.

The chain recombines TRBV24-1 with TRBJ1-5, with D uncertain. Material: blood. This clonotype originated in a middle-aged man with Graves' hyperthyroidism. The CDR3 DNA follows: TGTGCCACCAGTGGAGATAGCAATCAGCCCCAGCATTTT. Translation gives CATSGDSNQPQHF.